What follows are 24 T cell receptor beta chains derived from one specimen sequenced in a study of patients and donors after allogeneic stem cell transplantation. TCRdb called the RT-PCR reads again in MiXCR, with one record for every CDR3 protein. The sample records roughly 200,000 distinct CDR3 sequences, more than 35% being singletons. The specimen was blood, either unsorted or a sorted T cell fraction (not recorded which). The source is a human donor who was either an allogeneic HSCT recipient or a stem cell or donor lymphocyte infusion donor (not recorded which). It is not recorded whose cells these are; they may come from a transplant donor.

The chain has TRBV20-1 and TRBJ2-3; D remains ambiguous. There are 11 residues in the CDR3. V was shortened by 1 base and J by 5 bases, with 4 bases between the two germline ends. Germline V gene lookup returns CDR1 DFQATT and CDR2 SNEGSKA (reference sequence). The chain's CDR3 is CSARAGDTQYF. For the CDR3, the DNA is TGCAGTGCTAGAGCGGGAGATACGCAGTATTTT.

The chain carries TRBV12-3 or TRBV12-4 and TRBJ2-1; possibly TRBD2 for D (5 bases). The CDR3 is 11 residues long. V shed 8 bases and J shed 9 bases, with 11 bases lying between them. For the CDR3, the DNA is TGTGCCAGCGGGCCACTAGTTGAGCAGTTCTTC. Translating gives CASGPLVEQFF.

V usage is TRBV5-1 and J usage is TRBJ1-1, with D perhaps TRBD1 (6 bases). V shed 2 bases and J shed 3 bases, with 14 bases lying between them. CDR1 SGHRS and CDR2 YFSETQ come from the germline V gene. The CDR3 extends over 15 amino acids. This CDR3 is CASSFLQGADTEAFF. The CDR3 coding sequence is TGCGCCAGCAGCTTCTTACAGGGTGCGGACACTGAAGCTTTCTTT.

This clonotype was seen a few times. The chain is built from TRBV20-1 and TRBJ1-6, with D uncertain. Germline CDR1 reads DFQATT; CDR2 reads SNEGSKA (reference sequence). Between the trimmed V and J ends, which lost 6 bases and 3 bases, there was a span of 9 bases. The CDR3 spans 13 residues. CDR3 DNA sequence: TGCAGTGCATTCATGAGCTATAATTCACCCCTCCACTTT. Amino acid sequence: CSAFMSYNSPLHF.

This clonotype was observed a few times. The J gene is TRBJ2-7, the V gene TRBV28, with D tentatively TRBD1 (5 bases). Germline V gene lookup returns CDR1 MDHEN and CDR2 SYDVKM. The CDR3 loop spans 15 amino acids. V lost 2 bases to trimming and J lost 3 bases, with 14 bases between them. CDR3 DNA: TGTGCCAGCAGTTTACATCAGGGTAACAACTACGAGCAGTACTTC. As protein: CASSLHQGNNYEQYF.

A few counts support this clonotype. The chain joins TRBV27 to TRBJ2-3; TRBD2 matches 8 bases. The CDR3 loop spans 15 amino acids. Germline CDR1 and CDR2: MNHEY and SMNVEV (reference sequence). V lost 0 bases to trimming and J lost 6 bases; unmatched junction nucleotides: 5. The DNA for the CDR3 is TGTGCCAGCAGTTTATCGAGGCGGGGGGCGGATACGCAGTATTTT. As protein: CASSLSRRGADTQYF.

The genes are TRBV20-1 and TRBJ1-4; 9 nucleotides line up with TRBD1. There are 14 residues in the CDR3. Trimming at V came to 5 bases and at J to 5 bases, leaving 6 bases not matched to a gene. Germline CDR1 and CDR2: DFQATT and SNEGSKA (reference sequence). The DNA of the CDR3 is TGCAGTGCTTGTTCGACAGGGGGAAATGAAAAACTGTTTTTT. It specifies CSACSTGGNEKLFF.

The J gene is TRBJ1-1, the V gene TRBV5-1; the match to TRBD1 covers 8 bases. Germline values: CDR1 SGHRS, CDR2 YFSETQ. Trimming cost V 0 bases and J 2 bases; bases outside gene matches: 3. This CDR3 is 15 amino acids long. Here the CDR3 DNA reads TGCGCCAGCAGCTTGGCCGGGACAGGTAACACTGAAGCTTTCTTT. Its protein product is CASSLAGTGNTEAFF.

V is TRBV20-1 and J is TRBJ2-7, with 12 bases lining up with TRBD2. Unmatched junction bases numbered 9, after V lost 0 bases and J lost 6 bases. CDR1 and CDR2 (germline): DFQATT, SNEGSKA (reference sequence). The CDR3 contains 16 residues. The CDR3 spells CSARDQRLAGVSEQYF. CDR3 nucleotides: TGCAGTGCTAGAGATCAACGACTAGCGGGGGTTAGCGAGCAGTACTTC.

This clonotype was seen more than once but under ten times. CDR3 residues: CASSLRGGLTGELFF. In nucleotides, the CDR3 is TGTGCCAGCAGCTTGAGAGGGGGGCTCACCGGGGAGCTGTTTTTT. The chain couples TRBV5-5 to TRBJ2-2; D may correspond to TRBD1 or TRBD2 (6 bases each). V lost 1 base, J lost 4 bases, and 11 bases lay in between. The CDR3 sequence is 15 residues long. Germline CDR1 is SGHKS and CDR2 is YYEKEE (reference sequence).

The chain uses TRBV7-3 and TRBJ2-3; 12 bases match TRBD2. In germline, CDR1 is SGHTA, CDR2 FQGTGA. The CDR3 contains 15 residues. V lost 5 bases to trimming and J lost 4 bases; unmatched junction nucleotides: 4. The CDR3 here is CASSMTSGGSDTQYF. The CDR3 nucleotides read TGTGCCAGCAGCATGACTAGCGGGGGTTCAGATACGCAGTATTTT.

CDR3 region: CASSRSGLRQETQYF. In DNA, the CDR3 is TGTGCCAGCTCCCGGTCCGGGTTGCGACAAGAGACCCAGTACTTC. This chain links TRBV18 with TRBJ2-5; D unresolved. The CDR3 runs to 15 residues. Germline V gene sequence: CDR1 KGHSH, CDR2 LQKENI. Between the trimmed V and J ends, which lost 6 bases and 2 bases, there was a span of 16 bases.

Written as DNA, the CDR3 is TGTGCCAGCAGCCCTCAACGTGCAGATACGCAGTATTTT. Its translation is CASSPQRADTQYF. The chain uses TRBV4-2 and TRBJ2-3; D uncertain. V lost 4 bases and J lost 4, with 9 bases in between. This CDR3 contains 13 residues. CDR1 and CDR2 from the germline V gene are LGHNA and YNFKEQ.

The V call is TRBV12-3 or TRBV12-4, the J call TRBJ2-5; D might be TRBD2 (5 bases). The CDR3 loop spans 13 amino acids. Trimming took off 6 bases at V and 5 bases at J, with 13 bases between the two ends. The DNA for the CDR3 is TGTGCCAGCAGCCGGATGGGAGAGGAGACCCAGTACTTC. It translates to CASSRMGEETQYF.

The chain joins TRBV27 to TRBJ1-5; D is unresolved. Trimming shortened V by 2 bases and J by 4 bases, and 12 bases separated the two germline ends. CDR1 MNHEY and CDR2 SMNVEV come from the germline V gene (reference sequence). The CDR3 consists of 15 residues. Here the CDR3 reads CASSLPGKRNQPQHF. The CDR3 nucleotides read TGTGCCAGCAGTTTACCGGGGAAGAGGAATCAGCCCCAGCATTTT.

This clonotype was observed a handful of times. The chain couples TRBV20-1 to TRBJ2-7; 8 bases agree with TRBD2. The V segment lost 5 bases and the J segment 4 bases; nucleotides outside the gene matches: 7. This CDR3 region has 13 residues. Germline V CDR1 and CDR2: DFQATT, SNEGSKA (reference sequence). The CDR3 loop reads CSASRSGGYEQYF. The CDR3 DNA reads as TGCAGTGCTTCACGCAGCGGGGGTTACGAGCAGTACTTC.

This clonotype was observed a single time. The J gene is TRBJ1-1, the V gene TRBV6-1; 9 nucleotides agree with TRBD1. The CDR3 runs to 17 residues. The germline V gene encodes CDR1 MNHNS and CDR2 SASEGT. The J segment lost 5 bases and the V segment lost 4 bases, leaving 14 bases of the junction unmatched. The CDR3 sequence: CASSVRQGVVRWTEAFF. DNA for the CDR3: TGTGCCAGCAGTGTCCGACAGGGGGTGGTGAGGTGGACTGAAGCTTTCTTT.

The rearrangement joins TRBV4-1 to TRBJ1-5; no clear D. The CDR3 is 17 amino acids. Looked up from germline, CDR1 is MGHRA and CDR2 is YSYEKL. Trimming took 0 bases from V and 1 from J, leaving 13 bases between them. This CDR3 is CASSQEEPRRSNQPQHF. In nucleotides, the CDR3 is TGCGCCAGCAGCCAAGAGGAACCTCGTCGGAGCAATCAGCCCCAGCATTTT.

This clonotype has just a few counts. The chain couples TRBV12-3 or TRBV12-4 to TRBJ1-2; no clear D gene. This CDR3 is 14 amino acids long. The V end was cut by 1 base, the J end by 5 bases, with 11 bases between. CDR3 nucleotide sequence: TGTGCCAGCAGTTTAGGGCACGGGCTGTATGGCTACACCTTC. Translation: CASSLGHGLYGYTF.

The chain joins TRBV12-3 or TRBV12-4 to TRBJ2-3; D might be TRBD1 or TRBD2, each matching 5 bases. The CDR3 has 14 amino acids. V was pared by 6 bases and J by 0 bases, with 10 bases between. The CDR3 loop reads CASRSRESTDTQYF. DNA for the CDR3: TGTGCCAGCAGATCCAGGGAGAGCACAGATACGCAGTATTTT.

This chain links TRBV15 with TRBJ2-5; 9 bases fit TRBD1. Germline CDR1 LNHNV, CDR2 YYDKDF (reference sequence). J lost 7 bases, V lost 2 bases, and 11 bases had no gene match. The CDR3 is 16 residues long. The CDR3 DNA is TGTGCCACCAGCAGAACTTACAGGGGGCAATTCGGGACCCAGTACTTC. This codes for CATSRTYRGQFGTQYF.

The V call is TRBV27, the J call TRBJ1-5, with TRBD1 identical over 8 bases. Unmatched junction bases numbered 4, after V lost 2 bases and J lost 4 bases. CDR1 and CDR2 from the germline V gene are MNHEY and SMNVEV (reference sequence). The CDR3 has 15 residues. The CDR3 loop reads CASSLAGGRNQPQHF. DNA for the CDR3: TGTGCCAGCAGTTTAGCAGGGGGCAGGAATCAGCCCCAGCATTTT.

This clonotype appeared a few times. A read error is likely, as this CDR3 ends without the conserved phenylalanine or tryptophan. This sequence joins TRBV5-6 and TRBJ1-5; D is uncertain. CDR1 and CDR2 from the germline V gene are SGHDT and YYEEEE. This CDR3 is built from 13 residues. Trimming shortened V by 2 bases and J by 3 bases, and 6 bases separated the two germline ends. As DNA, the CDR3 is TGTGCCAGCAGCTTCTCGCTCAATCAGCCCCAGCATTTG. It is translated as CASSFSLNQPQHL.

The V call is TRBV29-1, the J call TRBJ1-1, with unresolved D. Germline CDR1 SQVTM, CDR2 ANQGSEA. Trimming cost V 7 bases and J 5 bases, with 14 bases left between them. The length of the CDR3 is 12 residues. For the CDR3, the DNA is TGCAGCGCCCAATTTCAAGAAACTGAAGCTTTCTTT. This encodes CSAQFQETEAFF.